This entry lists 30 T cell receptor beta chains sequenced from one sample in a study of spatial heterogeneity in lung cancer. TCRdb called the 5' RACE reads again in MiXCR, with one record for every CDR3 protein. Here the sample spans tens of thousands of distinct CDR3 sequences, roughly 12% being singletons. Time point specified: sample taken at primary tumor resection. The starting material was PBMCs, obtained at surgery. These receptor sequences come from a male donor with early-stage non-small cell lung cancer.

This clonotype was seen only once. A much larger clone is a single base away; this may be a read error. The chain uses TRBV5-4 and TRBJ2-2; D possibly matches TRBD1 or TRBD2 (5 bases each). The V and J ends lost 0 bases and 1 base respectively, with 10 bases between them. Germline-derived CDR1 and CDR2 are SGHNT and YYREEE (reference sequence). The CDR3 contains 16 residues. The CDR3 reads CASSLVPRGNTGELFF. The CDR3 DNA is TGTGCCAGCAGCTTGGTCCCGAGGGGGAACACCGGGGAGCTGTTTTTT.

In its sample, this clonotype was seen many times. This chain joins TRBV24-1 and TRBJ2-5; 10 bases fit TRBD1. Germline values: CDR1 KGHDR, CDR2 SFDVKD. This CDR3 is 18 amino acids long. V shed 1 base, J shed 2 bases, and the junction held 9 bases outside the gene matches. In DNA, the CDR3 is TGTGCCACCAGTGATTTCCCCGGACAGGGGGACTATCAAGAGACCCAGTACTTC. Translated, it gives CATSDFPGQGDYQETQYF.

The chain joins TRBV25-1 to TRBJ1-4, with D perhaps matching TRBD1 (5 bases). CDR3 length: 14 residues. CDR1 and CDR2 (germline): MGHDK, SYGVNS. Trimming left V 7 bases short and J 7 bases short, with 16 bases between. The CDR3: CASTRQGTGEKLFF. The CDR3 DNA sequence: TGTGCCAGCACCCGACAAGGGACGGGTGAAAAACTGTTTTTT.

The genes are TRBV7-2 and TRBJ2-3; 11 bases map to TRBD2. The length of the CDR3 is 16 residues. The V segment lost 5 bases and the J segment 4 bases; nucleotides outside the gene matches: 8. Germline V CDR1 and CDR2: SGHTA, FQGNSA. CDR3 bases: TGTGCCAGCAGCCCCAGTAGCGGGGGGGCGTCAGATACGCAGTATTTT. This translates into CASSPSSGGASDTQYF. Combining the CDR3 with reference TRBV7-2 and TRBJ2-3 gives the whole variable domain GAGVSQSPSNKVTEKGKDVELRCDPISGHTALYWYRQSLGQGLEFLIYFQGNSAPDKSGLPSDRFSAERTGGSVSTLTIQRTQQEDSAVYLCASSPSSGGASDTQYFGPGTRLTVL.

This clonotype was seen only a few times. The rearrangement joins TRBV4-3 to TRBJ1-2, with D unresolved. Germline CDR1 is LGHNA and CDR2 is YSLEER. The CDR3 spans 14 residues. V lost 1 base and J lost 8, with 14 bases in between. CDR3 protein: CASSQVGMLGGYTF. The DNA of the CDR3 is TGCGCCAGCAGCCAAGTGGGAATGCTGGGCGGCTACACCTTC.

The CDR3 DNA sequence: TGTGCCAGCTCACCGGTTTTACAGGTTTCTGGGGCCAACGTCCTGACTTTC. Translating gives CASSPVLQVSGANVLTF. V and J are TRBV18 and TRBJ2-6; TRBD1 is a possible D gene (5 bases). Germline values: CDR1 KGHSH, CDR2 LQKENI. Trimming removed 3 bases from V and 1 base from J, with 13 bases in between. This CDR3 spans 17 amino acids.

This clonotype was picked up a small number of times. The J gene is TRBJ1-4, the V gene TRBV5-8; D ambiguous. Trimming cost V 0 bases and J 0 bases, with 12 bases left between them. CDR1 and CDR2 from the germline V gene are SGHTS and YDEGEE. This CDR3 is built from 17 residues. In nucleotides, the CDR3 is TGTGCCAGCAGCTTGGGGTTGGGGATCTCAACTAATGAAAAACTGTTTTTT. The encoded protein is CASSLGLGISTNEKLFF.

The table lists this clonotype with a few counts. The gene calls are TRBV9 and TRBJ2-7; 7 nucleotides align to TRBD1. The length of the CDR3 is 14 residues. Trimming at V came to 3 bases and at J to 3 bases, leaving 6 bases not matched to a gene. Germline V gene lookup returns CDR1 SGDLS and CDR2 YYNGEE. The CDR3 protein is CASSADGTVYEQYF. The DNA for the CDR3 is TGTGCCAGCAGCGCTGACGGGACAGTCTACGAGCAGTACTTC.

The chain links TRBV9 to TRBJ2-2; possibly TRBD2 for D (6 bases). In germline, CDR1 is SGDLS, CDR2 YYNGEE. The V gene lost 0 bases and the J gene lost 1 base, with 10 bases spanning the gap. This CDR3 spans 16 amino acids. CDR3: CASSVAPSVNTGELFF. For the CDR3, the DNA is TGTGCCAGCAGCGTAGCTCCTAGCGTGAACACCGGGGAGCTGTTTTTT.

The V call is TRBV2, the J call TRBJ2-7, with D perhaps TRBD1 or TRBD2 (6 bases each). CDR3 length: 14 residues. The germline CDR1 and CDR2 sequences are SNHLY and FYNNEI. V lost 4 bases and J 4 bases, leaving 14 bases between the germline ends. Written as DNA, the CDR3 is TGTGCCAGCAGTGTACTGCAGGGGACTTACGAGCAGTACTTC. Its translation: CASSVLQGTYEQYF.

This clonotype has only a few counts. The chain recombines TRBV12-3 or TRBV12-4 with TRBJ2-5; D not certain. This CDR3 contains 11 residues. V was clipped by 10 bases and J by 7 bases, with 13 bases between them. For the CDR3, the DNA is TGTGCCATAACTCTTAGAGGGACCCAGTACTTC. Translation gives CAITLRGTQYF.

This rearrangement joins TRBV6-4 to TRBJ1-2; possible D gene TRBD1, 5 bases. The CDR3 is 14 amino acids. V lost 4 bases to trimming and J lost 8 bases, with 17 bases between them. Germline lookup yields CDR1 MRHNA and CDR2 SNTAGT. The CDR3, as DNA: TGTGCCAGCAGTGTCCTGGCTGGGCAGGGAGGCTACACCTTC. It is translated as CASSVLAGQGGYTF.

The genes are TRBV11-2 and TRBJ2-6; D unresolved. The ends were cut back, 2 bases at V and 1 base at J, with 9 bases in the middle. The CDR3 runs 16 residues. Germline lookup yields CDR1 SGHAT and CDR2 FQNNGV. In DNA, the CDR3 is TGTGCCAGCAGCTTACGTCGGATTTCTGGGGCCAACGTCCTGACTTTC. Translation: CASSLRRISGANVLTF. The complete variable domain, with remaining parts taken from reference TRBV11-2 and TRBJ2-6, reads EAGVAQSPRYKIIEKRQSVAFWCNPISGHATLYWYQQILGQGPKLLIQFQNNGVVDDSQLPKDRFSAERLKGVDSTLKIQPAKLEDSAVYLCASSLRRISGANVLTFGAGSRLTVL.

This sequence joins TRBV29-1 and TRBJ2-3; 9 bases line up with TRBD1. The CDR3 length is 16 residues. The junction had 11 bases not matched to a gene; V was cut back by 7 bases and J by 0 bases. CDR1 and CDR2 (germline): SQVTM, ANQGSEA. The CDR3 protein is CSARQGVITSTDTQYF. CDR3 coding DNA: TGCAGCGCCCGACAGGGGGTTATTACTAGCACAGATACGCAGTATTTT.

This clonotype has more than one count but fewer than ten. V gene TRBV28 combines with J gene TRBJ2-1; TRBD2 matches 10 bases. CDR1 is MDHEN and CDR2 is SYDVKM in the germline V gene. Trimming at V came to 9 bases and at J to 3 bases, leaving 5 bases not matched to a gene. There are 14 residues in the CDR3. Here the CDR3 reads CASYPSGSYNEQFF. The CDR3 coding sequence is TGTGCCAGTTACCCTAGCGGGAGCTACAATGAGCAGTTCTTC.

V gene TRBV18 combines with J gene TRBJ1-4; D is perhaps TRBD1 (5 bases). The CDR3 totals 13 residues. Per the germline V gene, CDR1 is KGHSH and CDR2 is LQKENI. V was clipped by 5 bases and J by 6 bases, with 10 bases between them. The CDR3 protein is CASSVMGDEKLFF. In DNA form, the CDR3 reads TGTGCCAGCTCAGTCATGGGGGATGAAAAACTGTTTTTT.

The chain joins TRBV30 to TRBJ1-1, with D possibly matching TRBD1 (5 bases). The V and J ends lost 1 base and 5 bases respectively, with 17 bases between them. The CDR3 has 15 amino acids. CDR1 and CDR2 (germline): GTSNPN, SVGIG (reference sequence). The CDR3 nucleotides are TGTGCCTGGAGTGCCCTTCAGGGCGTCGCGACTGAAGCTTTCTTT. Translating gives CAWSALQGVATEAFF.

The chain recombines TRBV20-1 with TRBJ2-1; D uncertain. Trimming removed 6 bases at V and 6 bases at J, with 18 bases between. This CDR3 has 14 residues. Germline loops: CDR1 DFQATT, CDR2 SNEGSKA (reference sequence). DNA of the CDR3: TGCAGTGCGCCTCCACCCAGAGGTCCCAATGAGCAGTTCTTC. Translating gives CSAPPPRGPNEQFF.

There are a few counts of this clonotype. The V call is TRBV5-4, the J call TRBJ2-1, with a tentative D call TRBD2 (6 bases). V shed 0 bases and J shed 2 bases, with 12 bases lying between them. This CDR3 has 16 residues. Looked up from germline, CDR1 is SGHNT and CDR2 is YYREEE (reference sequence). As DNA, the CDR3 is TGTGCCAGCAGCTTGGGGCGGGATGTCGCCTACAATGAGCAGTTCTTC. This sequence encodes CASSLGRDVAYNEQFF.

CDR3 loop: CASSLPTSGTETQYF. CDR3 nucleotides: TGTGCCAGCAGCTTACCGACTAGCGGGACGGAGACCCAGTACTTC. The genes are TRBV7-2 and TRBJ2-5; 11 nucleotides align to TRBD2. The CDR3 has 15 residues. Germline V gene lookup returns CDR1 SGHTA and CDR2 FQGNSA. The V and J ends lost 2 bases and 5 bases, in that order; junction bases with no gene match: 4.

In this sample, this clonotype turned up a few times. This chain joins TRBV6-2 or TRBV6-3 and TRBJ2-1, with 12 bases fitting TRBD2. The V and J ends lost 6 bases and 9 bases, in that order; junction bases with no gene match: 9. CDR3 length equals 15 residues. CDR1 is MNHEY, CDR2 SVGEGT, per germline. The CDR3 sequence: CASSQLAGGMSEQFF. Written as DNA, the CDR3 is TGTGCCAGCAGCCAACTAGCGGGGGGAATGAGTGAGCAGTTCTTC.

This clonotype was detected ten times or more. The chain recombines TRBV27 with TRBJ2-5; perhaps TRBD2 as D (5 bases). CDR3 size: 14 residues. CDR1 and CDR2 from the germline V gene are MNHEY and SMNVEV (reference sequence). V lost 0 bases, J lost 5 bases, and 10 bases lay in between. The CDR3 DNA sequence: TGTGCCAGCAGTTTATCACCGGAGGCTGAGACCCAGTACTTC. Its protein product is CASSLSPEAETQYF.

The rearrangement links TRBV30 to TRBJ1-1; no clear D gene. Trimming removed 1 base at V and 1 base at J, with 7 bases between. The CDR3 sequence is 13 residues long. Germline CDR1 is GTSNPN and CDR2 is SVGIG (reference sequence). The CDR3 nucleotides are TGTGCCTGGAGTGGAAACACGAACACTGAAGCTTTCTTT. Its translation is CAWSGNTNTEAFF.

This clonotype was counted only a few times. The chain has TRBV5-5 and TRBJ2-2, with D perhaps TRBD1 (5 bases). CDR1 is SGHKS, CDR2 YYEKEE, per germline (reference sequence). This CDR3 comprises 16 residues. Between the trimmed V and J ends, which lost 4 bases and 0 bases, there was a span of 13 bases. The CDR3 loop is CASSTARAANTGELFF. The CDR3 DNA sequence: TGTGCCAGCAGCACCGCCAGGGCAGCGAACACCGGGGAGCTGTTTTTT. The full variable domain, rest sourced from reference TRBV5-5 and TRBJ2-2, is DAGVTQSPTHLIKTRGQQVTLRCSPISGHKSVSWYQQVLGQGPQFIFQYYEKEERGRGNFPDRFSARQFPNYSSELNVNALLLGDSALYLCASSTARAANTGELFFGEGSRLTVL.

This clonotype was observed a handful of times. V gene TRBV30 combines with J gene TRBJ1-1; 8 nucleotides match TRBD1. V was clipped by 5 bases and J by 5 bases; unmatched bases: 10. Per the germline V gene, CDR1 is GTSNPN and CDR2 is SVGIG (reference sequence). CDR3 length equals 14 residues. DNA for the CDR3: TGTGCCTGGCAGAAGAGGACAGGGAGGACTGAAGCTTTCTTT. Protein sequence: CAWQKRTGRTEAFF. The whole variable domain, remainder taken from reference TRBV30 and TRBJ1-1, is SQTIHQWPATLVQPVGSPLSLECTVEGTSNPNLYWYRQAAGRGLQLLFYSVGIGQISSEVPQNLSASRPQDRQFILSSKKLLLSDSGFYLCAWQKRTGRTEAFFGQGTRLTVV.

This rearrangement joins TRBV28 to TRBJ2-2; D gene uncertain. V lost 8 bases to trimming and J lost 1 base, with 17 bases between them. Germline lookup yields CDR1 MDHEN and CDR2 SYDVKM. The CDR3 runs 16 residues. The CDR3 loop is CASLPPLAVNTGELFF. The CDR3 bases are TGTGCCAGCTTACCCCCCCTCGCCGTGAACACCGGGGAGCTGTTTTTT.

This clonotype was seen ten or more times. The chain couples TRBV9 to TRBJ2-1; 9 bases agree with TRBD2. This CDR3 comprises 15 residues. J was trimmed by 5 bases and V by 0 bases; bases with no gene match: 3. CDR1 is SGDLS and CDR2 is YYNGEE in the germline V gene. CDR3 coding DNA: TGTGCCAGCAGCGTAGGAGCTAGCGGGGACAATGAGCAGTTCTTC. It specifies CASSVGASGDNEQFF.

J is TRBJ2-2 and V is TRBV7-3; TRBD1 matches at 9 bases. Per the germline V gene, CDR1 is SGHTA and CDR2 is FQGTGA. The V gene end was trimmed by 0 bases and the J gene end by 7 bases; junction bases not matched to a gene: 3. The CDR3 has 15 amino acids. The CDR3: CASSLTGQGFGELFF. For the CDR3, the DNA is TGTGCCAGCAGCTTAACGGGACAGGGTTTCGGGGAGCTGTTTTTT.

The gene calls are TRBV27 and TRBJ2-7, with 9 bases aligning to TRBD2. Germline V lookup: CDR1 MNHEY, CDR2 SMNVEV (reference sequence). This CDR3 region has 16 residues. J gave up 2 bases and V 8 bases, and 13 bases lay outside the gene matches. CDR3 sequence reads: CASSAPPTSGAYEQYF. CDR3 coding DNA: TGTGCCAGCTCCGCCCCCCCGACTAGCGGTGCCTACGAGCAGTACTTC.

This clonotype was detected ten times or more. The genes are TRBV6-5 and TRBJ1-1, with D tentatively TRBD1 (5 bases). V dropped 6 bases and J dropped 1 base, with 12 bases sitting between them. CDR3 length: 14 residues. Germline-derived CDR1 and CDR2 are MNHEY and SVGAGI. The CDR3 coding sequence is TGTGCCAGCAGCCACGGGGGTGCGAACACTGAAGCTTTCTTT. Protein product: CASSHGGANTEAFF.